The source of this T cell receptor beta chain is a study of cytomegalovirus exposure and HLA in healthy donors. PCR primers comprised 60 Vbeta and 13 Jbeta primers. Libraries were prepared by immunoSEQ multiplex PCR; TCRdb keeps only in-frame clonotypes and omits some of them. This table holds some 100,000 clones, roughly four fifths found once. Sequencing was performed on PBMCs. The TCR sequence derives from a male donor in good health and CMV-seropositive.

The CDR3 region is CAISGRGRQGMNTEAFF. Written as DNA, the CDR3 is TGTGCCATCAGTGGGAGAGGAAGACAGGGTATGAACACTGAAGCTTTCTTT. V and J are TRBV10-3 and TRBJ1-1, with 7 nucleotides matching TRBD1. Germline V gene sequence: CDR1 ENHRY, CDR2 SYGVKD. V lost 4 bases and J lost 0; bases outside the gene matches: 11. The CDR3 consists of 17 residues.